Listed here is a single T cell receptor (beta chain). This CDR3 has 16 amino acids. V lost 1 base to trimming and J lost 5 bases; unmatched junction nucleotides: 8. Germline-derived CDR1 and CDR2 are SGHRS and YFSETQ. This record comes from a study of cytomegalovirus exposure and HLA in healthy donors. Produced via immunoSEQ multiplex PCR; TCRdb's table is partial and in-frame only. The data hold roughly 150,000 clones, with 85% to 90% observed a single time. Sequencing was performed on PBMCs. The V call is TRBV5-1, the J call TRBJ2-1, with TRBD2 matching 8 bases. The sequence came from a woman under 30 in good health and CMV-seropositive. CDR3 residues: CASSLSPAGVDNEQFF. CDR3 sequence (DNA): TGCGCCAGCAGCTTGTCCCCAGCGGGAGTCGACAATGAGCAGTTCTTC.